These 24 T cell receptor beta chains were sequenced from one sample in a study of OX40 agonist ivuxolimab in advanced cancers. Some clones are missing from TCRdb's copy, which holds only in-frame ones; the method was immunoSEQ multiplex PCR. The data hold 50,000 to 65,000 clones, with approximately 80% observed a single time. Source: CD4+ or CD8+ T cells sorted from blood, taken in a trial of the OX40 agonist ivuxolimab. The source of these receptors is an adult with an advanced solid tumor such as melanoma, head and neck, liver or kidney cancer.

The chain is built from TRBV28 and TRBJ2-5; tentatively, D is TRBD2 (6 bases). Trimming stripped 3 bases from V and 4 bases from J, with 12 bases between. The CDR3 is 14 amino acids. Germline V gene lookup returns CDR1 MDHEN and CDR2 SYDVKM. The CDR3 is CASSFQTRGETQYF. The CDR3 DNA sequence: TGTGCCAGCAGTTTTCAGACTAGAGGAGAGACCCAGTACTTC.

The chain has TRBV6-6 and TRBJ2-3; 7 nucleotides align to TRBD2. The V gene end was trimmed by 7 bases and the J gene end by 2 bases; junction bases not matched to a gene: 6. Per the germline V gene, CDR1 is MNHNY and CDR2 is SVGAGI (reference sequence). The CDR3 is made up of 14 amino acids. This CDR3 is CASTGGSLTDTQYF. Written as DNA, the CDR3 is TGTGCCAGCACGGGGGGATCACTCACAGATACGCAGTATTTT.

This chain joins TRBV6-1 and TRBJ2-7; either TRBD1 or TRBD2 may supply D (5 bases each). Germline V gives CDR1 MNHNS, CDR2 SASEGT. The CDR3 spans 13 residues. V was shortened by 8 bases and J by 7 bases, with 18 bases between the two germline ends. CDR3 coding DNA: TGTGCCAGCCGACGGGACCTCCTCTCTGAGCAGTACTTC. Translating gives CASRRDLLSEQYF.

CDR3 region: CASRLGDQPQHF. CDR3 sequence (DNA): TGTGCCAGCAGACTAGGGGATCAGCCCCAGCATTTT. The gene calls are TRBV6-1 and TRBJ1-5; D may be TRBD1 (5 bases). Between the trimmed V and J ends, which lost 6 bases and 5 bases, there was a span of 8 bases. The CDR3 length is 12 residues. Looked up from germline, CDR1 is MNHNS and CDR2 is SASEGT.

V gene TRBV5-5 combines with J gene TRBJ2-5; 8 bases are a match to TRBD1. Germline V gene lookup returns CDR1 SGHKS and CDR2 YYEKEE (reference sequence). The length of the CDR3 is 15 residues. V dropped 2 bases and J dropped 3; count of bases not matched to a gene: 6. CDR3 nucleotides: TGTGCCAGCAGCTTCGGGGCGACAGGGGAAGAGACCCAGTACTTC. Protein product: CASSFGATGEETQYF.

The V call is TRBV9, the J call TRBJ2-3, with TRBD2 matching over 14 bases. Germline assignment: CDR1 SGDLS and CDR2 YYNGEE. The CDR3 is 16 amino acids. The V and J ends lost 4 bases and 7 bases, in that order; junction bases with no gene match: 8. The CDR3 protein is CASSSRLAGGRNTQYF. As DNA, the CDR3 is TGTGCCAGCAGCTCCAGACTAGCGGGGGGGAGAAATACGCAGTATTTT.

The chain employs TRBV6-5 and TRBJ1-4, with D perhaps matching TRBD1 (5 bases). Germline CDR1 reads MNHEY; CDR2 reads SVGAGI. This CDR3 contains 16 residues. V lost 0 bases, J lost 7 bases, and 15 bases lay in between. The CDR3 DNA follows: TGTGCCAGCAGTTACTCCCCAGGGACGGTGGGTGAAAAACTGTTTTTT. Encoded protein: CASSYSPGTVGEKLFF.

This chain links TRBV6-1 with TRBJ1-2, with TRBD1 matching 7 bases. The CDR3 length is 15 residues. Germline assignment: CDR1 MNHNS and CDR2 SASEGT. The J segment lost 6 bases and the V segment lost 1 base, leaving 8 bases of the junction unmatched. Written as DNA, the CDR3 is TGTGCCAGCAGTGAAGGGGACAGTACGGGGGATGGCTACACCTTC. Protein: CASSEGDSTGDGYTF.

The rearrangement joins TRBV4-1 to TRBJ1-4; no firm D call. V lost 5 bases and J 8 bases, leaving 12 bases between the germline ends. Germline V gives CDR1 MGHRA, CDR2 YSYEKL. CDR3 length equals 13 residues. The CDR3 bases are TGCGCCAGCAGCGGGGTGGCGCGGGAAAAACTGTTTTTT. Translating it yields CASSGVAREKLFF.

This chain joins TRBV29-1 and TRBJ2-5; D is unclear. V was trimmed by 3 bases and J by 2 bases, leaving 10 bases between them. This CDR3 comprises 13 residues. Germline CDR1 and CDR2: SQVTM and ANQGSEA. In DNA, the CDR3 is TGCAGCGTTGAGGGTGGGGATCAAGAGACCCAGTACTTC. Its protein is CSVEGGDQETQYF.

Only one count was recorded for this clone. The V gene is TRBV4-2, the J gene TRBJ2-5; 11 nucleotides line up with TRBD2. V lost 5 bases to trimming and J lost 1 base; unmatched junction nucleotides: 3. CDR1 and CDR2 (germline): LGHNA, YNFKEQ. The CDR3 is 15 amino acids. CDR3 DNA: TGTGCCAGCAGCTACGGGACTAGCGGCCAAGAGACCCAGTACTTC. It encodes CASSYGTSGQETQYF.

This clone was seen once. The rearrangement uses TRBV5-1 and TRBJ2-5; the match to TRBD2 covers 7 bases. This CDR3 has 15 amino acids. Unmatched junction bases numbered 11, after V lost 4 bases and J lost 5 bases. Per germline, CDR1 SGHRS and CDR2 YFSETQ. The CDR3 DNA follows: TGCGCCAGCAGCACTCAGGGAGGGGACGGGGAGACCCAGTACTTC. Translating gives CASSTQGGDGETQYF.

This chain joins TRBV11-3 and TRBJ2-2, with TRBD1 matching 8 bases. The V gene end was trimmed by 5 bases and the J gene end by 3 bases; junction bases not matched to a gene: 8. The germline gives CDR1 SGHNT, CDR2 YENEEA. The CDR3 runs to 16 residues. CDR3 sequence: CASSPGQGEDTGELFF. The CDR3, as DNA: TGTGCCAGCAGCCCAGGACAGGGCGAGGACACCGGGGAGCTGTTTTTT.

This CDR3 is CASSRKSGGSDNEQFF. As DNA, the CDR3 is TGTGCCAGCAGCCGAAAGAGCGGGGGGAGCGACAATGAGCAGTTCTTC. The chain carries TRBV4-2 and TRBJ2-1; 9 positions match TRBD2. Unmatched junction bases numbered 9, after V lost 4 bases and J lost 5 bases. Germline CDR1 and CDR2: LGHNA and YNFKEQ. The CDR3 consists of 16 residues.

The CDR3 loop is CASSDRGHGETQYF. Here the CDR3 DNA reads TGTGCCAGTAGTGACAGGGGGCACGGAGAGACCCAGTACTTC. The chain employs TRBV19 and TRBJ2-5; 10 positions match TRBD1. The J segment lost 4 bases and the V segment lost 5 bases, leaving 4 bases of the junction unmatched. Per germline, CDR1 LNHDA and CDR2 SQIVND (reference sequence). This CDR3 contains 14 residues.

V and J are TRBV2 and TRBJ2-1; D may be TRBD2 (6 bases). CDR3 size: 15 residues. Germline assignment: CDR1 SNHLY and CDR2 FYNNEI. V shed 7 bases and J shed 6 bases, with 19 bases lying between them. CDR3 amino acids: CASIPGTFLSNEQFF. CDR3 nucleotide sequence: TGTGCCAGCATCCCAGGGACTTTCCTCTCCAATGAGCAGTTCTTC. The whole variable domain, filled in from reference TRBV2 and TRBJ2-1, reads EPEVTQTPSHQVTQMGQEVILRCVPISNHLYFYWYRQILGQKVEFLVSFYNNEISEKSEIFDDQFSVERPDGSNFTLKIRSTKLEDSAMYFCASIPGTFLSNEQFFGPGTRLTVL.

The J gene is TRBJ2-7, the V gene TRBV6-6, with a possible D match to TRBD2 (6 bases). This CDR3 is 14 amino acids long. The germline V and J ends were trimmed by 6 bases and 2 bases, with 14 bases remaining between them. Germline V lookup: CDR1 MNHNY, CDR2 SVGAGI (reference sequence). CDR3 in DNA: TGTGCCAGCAGAACCGGGACTGGAGCCTACGAGCAGTACGTC. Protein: CASRTGTGAYEQYV.

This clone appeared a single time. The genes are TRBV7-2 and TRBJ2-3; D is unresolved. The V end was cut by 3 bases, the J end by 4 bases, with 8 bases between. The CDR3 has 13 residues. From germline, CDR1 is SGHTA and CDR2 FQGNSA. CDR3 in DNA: TGTGCCAGCAGCTTTATATTATCAGATACGCAGTATTTT. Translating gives CASSFILSDTQYF. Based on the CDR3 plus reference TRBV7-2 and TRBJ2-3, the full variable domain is GAGVSQSPSNKVTEKGKDVELRCDPISGHTALYWYRQSLGQGLEFLIYFQGNSAPDKSGLPSDRFSAERTGGSVSTLTIQRTQQEDSAVYLCASSFILSDTQYFGPGTRLTVL.

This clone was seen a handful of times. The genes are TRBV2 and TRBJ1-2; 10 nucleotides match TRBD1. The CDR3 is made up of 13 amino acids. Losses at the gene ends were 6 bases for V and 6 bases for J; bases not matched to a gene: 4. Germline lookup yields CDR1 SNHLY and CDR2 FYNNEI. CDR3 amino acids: CASRAGQGDGYTF. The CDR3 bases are TGTGCCAGCAGAGCCGGACAGGGGGATGGCTACACCTTC.

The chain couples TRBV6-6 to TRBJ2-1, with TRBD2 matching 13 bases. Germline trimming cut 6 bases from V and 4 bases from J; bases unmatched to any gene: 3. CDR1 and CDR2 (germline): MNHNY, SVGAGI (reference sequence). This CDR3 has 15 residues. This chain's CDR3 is CASRAGLAGYNEQFF. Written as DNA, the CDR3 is TGTGCCAGCAGAGCGGGACTAGCGGGGTACAATGAGCAGTTCTTC.

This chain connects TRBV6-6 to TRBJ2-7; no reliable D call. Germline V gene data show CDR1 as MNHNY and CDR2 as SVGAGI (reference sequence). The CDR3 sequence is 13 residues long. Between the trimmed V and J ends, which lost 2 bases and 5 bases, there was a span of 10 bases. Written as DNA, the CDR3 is TGTGCCAGCAGTTACAGACAAGGAGACGAGCAGTACGTC. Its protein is CASSYRQGDEQYV.

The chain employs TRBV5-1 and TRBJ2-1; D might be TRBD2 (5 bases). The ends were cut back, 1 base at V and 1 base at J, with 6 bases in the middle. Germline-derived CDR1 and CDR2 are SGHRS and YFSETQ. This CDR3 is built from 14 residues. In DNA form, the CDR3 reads TGCGCCAGCAGCTTGACTAGTTCCTACAATGAGCAGTTCTTC. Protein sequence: CASSLTSSYNEQFF.

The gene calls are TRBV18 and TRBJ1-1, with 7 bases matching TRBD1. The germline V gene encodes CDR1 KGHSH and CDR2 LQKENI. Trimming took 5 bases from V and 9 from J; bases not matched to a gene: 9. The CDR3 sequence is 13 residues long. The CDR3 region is CASSDSKQGKAFF. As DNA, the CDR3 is TGTGCCAGCTCAGATTCGAAACAGGGGAAAGCTTTCTTT.

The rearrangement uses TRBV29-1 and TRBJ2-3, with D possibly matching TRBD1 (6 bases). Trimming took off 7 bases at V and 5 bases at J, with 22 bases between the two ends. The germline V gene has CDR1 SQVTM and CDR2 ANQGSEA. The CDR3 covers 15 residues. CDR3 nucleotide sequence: TGCAGCGGAGTTCGGACAGCCCAACGGGGAGATACGCAGTATTTT. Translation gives CSGVRTAQRGDTQYF.